This T cell receptor beta chain originates from a study of blood T cell repertoires in COVID-19. Study information: Material from acute and convalescent COVID-19 was sourced from the United States, Italy and Spain. Sample material is recorded as cDNA or gDNA derived from T cells, B-cell-depleted T cells, or PBMCs.

The table lists this clone with a few counts. In germline, CDR1 is LGHNA, CDR2 YSLEER. The CDR3 spans 15 residues. The V and J ends lost 1 base and 9 bases, in that order; junction bases with no gene match: 6. As originally analysed: Estimates of nucleated cell counts were drawn from the amplification of reference gene primers. TCRdb's copy holds only in-frame clones and misses some; the assay was immunoSEQ multiplex PCR. The V and J calls and the clone size are those of that table, but D and trimming were determined from the DNA. The repertoire has some 150,000 clones, 84% of them found once; the top ten carry 35% to 40%.

Sequences were obtained from peripheral blood. This TCR was recovered from a human donor in a cohort sampled during active COVID-19. The V gene is TRBV4-3, the J gene TRBJ1-6; 7 positions agree with TRBD1. CDR3 protein: CASSQGTGSSSPLHF. In nucleotides, the CDR3 is TGCGCCAGCAGCCAAGGGACAGGTAGTAGTTCACCCCTCCACTTT.